This T cell receptor (beta chain) was sequenced in a study of blood T cells in healthy people across ages. About this clonotype itself: Its antigen is not identified.

A sample-barcoded 5' primer and a J-beta primer mix were used in a second PCR of about 6 to 11 cycles. All cDNA molecules were each tagged by a template-switch adaptor with 12 random nucleotides. TCRdb ran MiXCR on the 5' RACE reads and lists one entry per CDR3 protein. The repertoire includes 700,000 to 850,000 distinct CDR3 sequences, about 53% of them detected once, and roughly two fifths sits in the top ten. Healthy Caucasian individuals from Russia aged about 6 to 90 served as donors. Study-level results: TCR beta diversity, measured per million T cells, fell in a roughly linear way with age.

CDR1 is SGHRS, CDR2 YFSETQ, per germline. The CDR3 totals 17 residues. V was clipped by 2 bases and J by 7 bases; unmatched bases: 10. The chain combines TRBV5-1 with TRBJ1-6; 9 bases align to TRBD1. The source material was blood. The clonotype originates from an elderly man in good health. CDR3 sequence: CASSLSSGTGKNSPLHF. The DNA of the CDR3 is TGCGCCAGCAGCTTATCTTCCGGGACAGGGAAGAATTCACCCCTCCACTTT.